One and the same sample provided the 3 T cell receptor beta chains below, sequenced in a study of OX40 agonist ivuxolimab in advanced cancers. Only in-frame clones appear in the TCRdb table, and some are missing; sequencing was by immunoSEQ multiplex PCR. The table includes about 84,000 clones, more than 80% detected once. The sample consisted of CD4+ or CD8+ T cells sorted from blood, taken in a trial of the OX40 agonist ivuxolimab. The receptors here all came from an adult with an advanced solid tumor such as melanoma, head and neck, liver or kidney cancer.

J is TRBJ2-4 and V is TRBV4-2; the match to TRBD2 covers 9 bases. The CDR3 contains 17 residues. V lost 2 bases, J lost 1 base, and 6 bases stayed unmatched. Germline V CDR1 and CDR2: LGHNA, YNFKEQ. Here the CDR3 DNA reads TGTGCCAGCAGCCAAATTAGCGGGGGTTGGGCCAAAAACATTCAGTACTTC. This gives the protein CASSQISGGWAKNIQYF.

The rearrangement links TRBV27 to TRBJ1-1; the match to TRBD1 covers 7 bases. J gave up 0 bases and V 2 bases, and 9 bases lay outside the gene matches. The CDR3 totals 17 residues. CDR1 and CDR2 (germline): MNHEY, SMNVEV (reference sequence). The CDR3 DNA reads TGTGCCAGCAGTTTACCCCGGACAGGAGGGATGAACACTGAAGCTTTCTTT. It encodes CASSLPRTGGMNTEAFF.

The chain joins TRBV4-1 to TRBJ2-4; 16 bases align to TRBD2. The CDR3 is made up of 16 amino acids. Germline CDR1 is MGHRA and CDR2 is YSYEKL. V lost 7 bases to trimming and J lost 7 bases; unmatched junction nucleotides: 7. The CDR3 coding sequence is TGCGCCAGCACGGGACTAGCGGGAGGGCCCCGGAACATTCAGTACTTC. Its protein is CASTGLAGGPRNIQYF.